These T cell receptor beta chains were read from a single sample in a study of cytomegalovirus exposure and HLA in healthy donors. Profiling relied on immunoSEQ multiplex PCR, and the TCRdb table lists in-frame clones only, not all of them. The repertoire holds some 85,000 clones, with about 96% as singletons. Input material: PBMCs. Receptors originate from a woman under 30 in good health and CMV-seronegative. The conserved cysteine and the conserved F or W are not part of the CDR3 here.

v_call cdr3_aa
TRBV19 ASTRDWSYNEQF
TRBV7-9 ASSPERFQETQY
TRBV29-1 SSGGDSKTQY
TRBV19 ASKVQAGAVDTQY
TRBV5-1 ASSFSGRSSYNEQF
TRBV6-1 ASSEWTSGNYEQY
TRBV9 ASRVFANTGELF
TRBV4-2 ASSQARELTNEKLF
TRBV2 ASGLRGPSYGYT
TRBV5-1 ASSLGTSGNTDTQY
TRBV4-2 ASSQLLGAIFNEQF
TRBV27 ASSYTGLAPSTDTQY
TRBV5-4 ASSLEQGNYNSPLH
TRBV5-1 ASSLGQVNTEAF
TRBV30 AWSVAGDQPQH
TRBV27 ASRQTSDTDTQY
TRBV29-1 SVESYTEAF
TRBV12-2 ASRFSGTASGTSGILSTDTQY
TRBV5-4 ASSFSLTAGAQGYT
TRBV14 ASSQTRGINIQY
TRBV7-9 ASSGSGGTDTQY
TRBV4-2 ASSQVRDSYEQY
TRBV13 ASSLTRRLGTSTYEQY
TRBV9 ASSVGSRGIGEKLF
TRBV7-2 ASSLDRGRHEQF
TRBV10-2 ASDRQGFTDTQY
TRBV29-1 SAGGQYTYEQY
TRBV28 ASSLMVSSSHEQY
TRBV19 ASSIHDSGYYEQY
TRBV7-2 ASSRPLVVETQY
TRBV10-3 AISESQFSGNTIY
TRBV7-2 ASSTTGMNTEAF
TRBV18 ASSPSNLLTHTEAF
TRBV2 ATLAGNSYEQY
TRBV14 ASSQGSGRAYEQY
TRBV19 ASSLTGLDSGANVLT
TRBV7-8 ATRDRGSDEQY
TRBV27 ASSLSPQFNEKLF
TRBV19 ASSVRPGQINYGYT
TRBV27 ASSFLGTGKNQPQH
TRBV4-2 ASSRLEGATATDTQY
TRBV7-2 ASSRQGSQYGQY
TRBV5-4 ASSLGQSYEQY
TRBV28 ASSHGTSGRALDTQY
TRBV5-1 ASSLGTGGNQPQH
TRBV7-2 ASSLPGDRQPQH
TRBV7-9 ASSLGALETQY
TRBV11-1 ASSLEGAGGAETQY
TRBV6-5 ASSYSVASVYEQY
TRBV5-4 ASSPGQNTGELF
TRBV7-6 ASSLVFAGPGELF